The 15 T cell receptor beta chains in this list originate from one sample, sequenced in a study of OX40 agonist ivuxolimab in advanced cancers. Clones were read by immunoSEQ multiplex PCR, and TCRdb kept only the in-frame ones, dropping some. The repertoire holds under 35,000 clones, under 80% seen once, with about 10% in the top ten. This specimen consisted of CD4+ or CD8+ T cells sorted from blood, obtained in a trial of the OX40 agonist ivuxolimab. All receptors come from an adult with an advanced solid tumor such as melanoma, head and neck, liver or kidney cancer.

The chain couples TRBV30 to TRBJ1-6; D not certain. Germline-derived CDR1 and CDR2 are GTSNPN and SVGIG (reference sequence). Trimming pared 3 bases from V and 11 bases from J, leaving 5 bases between. The length of the CDR3 is 10 residues. CDR3 sequence: CAWRIPPLHF. CDR3 nucleotide sequence: TGTGCCTGGAGGATACCACCCCTCCACTTT. Supplemented by reference TRBV30 and TRBJ1-6, the full variable domain reads SQTIHQWPATLVQPVGSPLSLECTVEGTSNPNLYWYRQAAGRGLQLLFYSVGIGQISSEVPQNLSASRPQDRQFILSSKKLLLSDSGFYLCAWRIPPLHFGNGTRLTVT.

This clone was counted a single time. V gene TRBV7-9 combines with J gene TRBJ1-2; D is unclear. Germline V lookup: CDR1 SEHNR, CDR2 FQNEAQ (reference sequence). The CDR3 has 13 amino acids. The V gene lost 6 bases and the J gene lost 4 bases, with 12 bases spanning the gap. CDR3 bases: TGTGCCAGCAGAAACGGCCTCCGCTATGGCTACACCTTC. It translates to CASRNGLRYGYTF.

The CDR3, as DNA: TGTGCCAGCAGCTTAGTTCAGGGGTACACTGAAGCTTTCTTT. Its translation: CASSLVQGYTEAFF. This chain links TRBV7-2 with TRBJ1-1; TRBD1 might be the D (6 bases). The V end lost 1 base, the J end lost 3 bases, and 9 bases lay between the germline ends. The CDR3 is 14 amino acids. Looked up from germline, CDR1 is SGHTA and CDR2 is FQGNSA.

The V call is TRBV5-1, the J call TRBJ1-2; TRBD1 agrees at 9 bases. The CDR3 consists of 17 residues. The germline V gene has CDR1 SGHRS and CDR2 YFSETQ. V was clipped by 4 bases and J by 3 bases; unmatched bases: 13. CDR3 protein: CASSGTGGEVPYYGYTF. The CDR3 DNA reads TGCGCCAGCAGCGGAACAGGGGGCGAAGTCCCTTACTATGGCTACACCTTC.

Only a few counts were recorded for this clone. The CDR3 protein is CASSPGQHNQPQHF. DNA of the CDR3: TGCGCCAGCAGTCCGGGACAGCATAATCAGCCCCAGCATTTT. The chain couples TRBV4-1 to TRBJ1-5; 7 nucleotides agree with TRBD1. In germline, CDR1 is MGHRA, CDR2 YSYEKL. This CDR3 spans 14 amino acids. The V segment lost 6 bases and the J segment 4 bases; nucleotides outside the gene matches: 6.

J is TRBJ1-2 and V is TRBV30; TRBD1 agrees at 9 bases. Germline values: CDR1 GTSNPN, CDR2 SVGIG (reference sequence). This CDR3 comprises 14 residues. The junction had 3 bases not matched to a gene; V was cut back by 0 bases and J by 4 bases. The CDR3 is CAWSVDRGGYGYTF. The DNA of the CDR3 is TGTGCCTGGAGTGTGGACAGGGGCGGCTATGGCTACACCTTC.

The CDR3 reads CASRLRLAGGPDTQYF. CDR3 nucleotide sequence: TGCGCCAGCAGGCTGAGACTAGCGGGGGGCCCAGATACGCAGTATTTT. The chain carries TRBV4-1 and TRBJ2-3, with 13 bases that match TRBD2. The germline V gene encodes CDR1 MGHRA and CDR2 YSYEKL. With 6 bases clipped from V and 4 bases from J, the junction kept 7 bases outside the gene matches. The CDR3 has 16 amino acids.

The chain has TRBV2 and TRBJ2-5; 9 bases are shared with TRBD1. The J segment lost 5 bases and the V segment lost 6 bases, leaving 13 bases of the junction unmatched. Germline CDR1 and CDR2: SNHLY and FYNNEI. The CDR3 has 16 residues. The CDR3 bases are TGTGCCAGCAGCCTACTCCCCGGGACAGGGATGGAGACCCAGTACTTC. Its translation: CASSLLPGTGMETQYF.

This clone was observed a few times. J is TRBJ2-7 and V is TRBV6-1, with D perhaps matching TRBD1 (5 bases). The V and J ends lost 8 bases and 4 bases respectively, with 9 bases between them. In germline, CDR1 is MNHNS, CDR2 SASEGT. This CDR3 comprises 11 residues. The CDR3 spells CASGQGYEQYF. CDR3 nucleotides: TGTGCCAGCGGGCAGGGATACGAGCAGTACTTC.

This chain links TRBV6-1 with TRBJ1-1; 7 bases line up with TRBD1. This CDR3 has 13 residues. Per the germline V gene, CDR1 is MNHNS and CDR2 is SASEGT. V was pared by 7 bases and J by 3 bases, with 5 bases of the junction left unmatched. The CDR3 DNA reads as TGTGCCAGCAAAGCAGGGGGTTACACTGAAGCTTTCTTT. Residues: CASKAGGYTEAFF.

This clone was detected only a few times. This chain joins TRBV28 and TRBJ1-4, with D possibly being TRBD1 (5 bases). CDR3 length equals 13 residues. The V and J ends lost 4 bases and 4 bases respectively, with 7 bases between them. The germline V gene encodes CDR1 MDHEN and CDR2 SYDVKM. The CDR3: CASSSGFNEKLFF. The CDR3, as DNA: TGTGCCAGCAGTTCAGGGTTTAATGAAAAACTGTTTTTT.

This sequence joins TRBV5-1 and TRBJ1-1; D not certain. The CDR3 covers 14 residues. V was cut by 2 bases and J by 4 bases, with 12 bases left in between. CDR1 and CDR2 from the germline V gene are SGHRS and YFSETQ. CDR3 in DNA: TGCGCCAGCAGCTTCGGGTTGACGGTCACTGAAGCTTTCTTT. It codes for CASSFGLTVTEAFF.

Comments on this clone: A much larger clone lies one base from this, so it may be a read error. The CDR3 spells CASRSSERGGVGEKLFF. As DNA, the CDR3 is TGTGCAAGTCGCTCCAGCGAAAGGGGGGGGGTTGGGGAAAAACTGTTTTTT. The chain recombines TRBV12-2 with TRBJ1-4. TRBV12-2 is noted as a pseudogene. This CDR3 is 17 amino acids long.

The CDR3 loop is CASSPKGHHTGELFF. CDR3 DNA sequence: TGTGCCAGCTCACCGAAGGGTCACCACACCGGGGAGCTGTTTTTT. The chain recombines TRBV18 with TRBJ2-2; no clear D gene. This CDR3 comprises 15 residues. Germline V gives CDR1 KGHSH, CDR2 LQKENI. Trimming left V 3 bases short and J 3 bases short, with 11 bases between.

The chain is built from TRBV18 and TRBJ2-1; 9 bases agree with TRBD1. J gave up 10 bases and V 6 bases, and 19 bases lay outside the gene matches. This CDR3 has 17 amino acids. In germline, CDR1 is KGHSH, CDR2 LQKENI. CDR3 loop: CASSRNTGGASLSEQFF. The CDR3, as DNA: TGTGCCAGCTCCCGCAATACAGGGGGCGCTTCCCTTTCGGAGCAGTTCTTC.